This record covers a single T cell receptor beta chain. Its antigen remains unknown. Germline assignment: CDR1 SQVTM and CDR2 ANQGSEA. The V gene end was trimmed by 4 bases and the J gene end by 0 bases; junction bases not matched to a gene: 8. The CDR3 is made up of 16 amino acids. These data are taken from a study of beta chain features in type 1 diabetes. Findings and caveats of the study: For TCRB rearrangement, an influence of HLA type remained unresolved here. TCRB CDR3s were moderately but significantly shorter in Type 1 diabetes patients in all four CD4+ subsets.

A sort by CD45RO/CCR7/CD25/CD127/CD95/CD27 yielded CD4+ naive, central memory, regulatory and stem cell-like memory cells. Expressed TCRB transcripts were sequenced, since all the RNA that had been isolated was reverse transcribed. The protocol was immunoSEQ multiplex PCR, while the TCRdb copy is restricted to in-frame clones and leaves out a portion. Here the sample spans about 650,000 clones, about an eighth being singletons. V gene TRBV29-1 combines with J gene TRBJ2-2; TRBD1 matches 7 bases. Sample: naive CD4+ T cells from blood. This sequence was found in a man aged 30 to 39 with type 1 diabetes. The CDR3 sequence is CSVGPNDRANTGELFF. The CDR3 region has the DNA TGCAGCGTTGGGCCGAATGACAGGGCGAACACCGGGGAGCTGTTTTTT.